The sequence of this T cell receptor (beta chain) was determined in a study of blood T cells in healthy people across ages. Turning to the study itself: With template switching, about one barcoded beta molecule was captured per two T cells.

A note on this clonotype: Its target is unknown.

Total RNA was isolated from each sample in quantities of at least 6 micrograms. Study-wide findings and caveats: The recorded TCR beta diversity per million T cells decreased in a roughly linear manner with age.

Together with a sample-barcoded 5' primer, a J-beta primer mix was included in a second PCR lasting about 7 to 12 cycles. Using its own MiXCR run on the 5' RACE reads, TCRdb lists one record per CDR3 protein. The sample lists 1.5 million to 2 million distinct CDR3 sequences; roughly two fifths were seen once. The V end was cut by 1 base, the J end by 0 bases, with 13 bases between. CDR1 is SGHRS, CDR2 YFSETQ, per germline. The CDR3 covers 16 residues. The sequence came from a human donor in good health. The V call is TRBV5-1, the J call TRBJ1-2, with D possibly matching TRBD1 (6 bases). Material: blood. The CDR3, as DNA: TGCGCCAGCAGCTTGATAACAGGGACCTCTAACTATGGCTACACCTTC. This sequence encodes CASSLITGTSNYGYTF.